This T cell receptor (beta chain) originates from a study of cytomegalovirus exposure and HLA in healthy donors. The data were produced by immunoSEQ multiplex PCR, yet TCRdb's version contains in-frame clones alone and is incomplete. The sample records around 180,000 clones, roughly 83% being singletons. Germline V gene sequence: CDR1 SGHRS, CDR2 YFSETQ. The CDR3 is 15 amino acids. J lost 4 bases, V lost 2 bases, and 5 bases had no gene match. This clonotype originated in a young woman in good health and CMV-seronegative. V and J are TRBV5-1 and TRBJ2-7; 11 nucleotides agree with TRBD1. Sequencing was done on a sample of PBMCs. CDR3 sequence reads: CASSLRTGGGYEQYF. The DNA of the CDR3 is TGCGCCAGCAGCTTAAGGACAGGGGGCGGTTACGAGCAGTACTTC.